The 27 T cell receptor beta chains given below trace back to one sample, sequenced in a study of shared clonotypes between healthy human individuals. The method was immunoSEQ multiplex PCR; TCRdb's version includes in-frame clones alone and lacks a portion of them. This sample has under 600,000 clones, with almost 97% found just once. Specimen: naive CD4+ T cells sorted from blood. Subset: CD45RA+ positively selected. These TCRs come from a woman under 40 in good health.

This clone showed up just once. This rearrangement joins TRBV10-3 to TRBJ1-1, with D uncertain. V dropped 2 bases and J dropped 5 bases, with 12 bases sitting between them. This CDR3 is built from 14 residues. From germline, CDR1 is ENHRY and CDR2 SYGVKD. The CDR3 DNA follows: TGTGCCATCAGTGAGGAGGCAATCACTACTGAAGCTTTCTTT. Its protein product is CAISEEAITTEAFF.

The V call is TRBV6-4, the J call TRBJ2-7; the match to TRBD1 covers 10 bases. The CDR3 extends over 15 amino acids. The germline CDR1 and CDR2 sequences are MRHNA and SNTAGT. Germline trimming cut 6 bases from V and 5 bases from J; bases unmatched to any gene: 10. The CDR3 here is CASREDRGSVDEQYF. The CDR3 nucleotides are TGTGCCAGCAGAGAGGACAGGGGGTCTGTCGACGAGCAGTACTTC.

DNA of the CDR3: TGTGCCAGCTCACCGAGCACGGGAGTCGTGGCAGATACGCAGTATTTT. Amino acid sequence: CASSPSTGVVADTQYF. The chain recombines TRBV18 with TRBJ2-3; TRBD2 might be the D (6 bases). Germline V gene sequence: CDR1 KGHSH, CDR2 LQKENI. The CDR3 extends over 16 amino acids. V was pared by 3 bases and J by 4 bases, with 17 bases between.

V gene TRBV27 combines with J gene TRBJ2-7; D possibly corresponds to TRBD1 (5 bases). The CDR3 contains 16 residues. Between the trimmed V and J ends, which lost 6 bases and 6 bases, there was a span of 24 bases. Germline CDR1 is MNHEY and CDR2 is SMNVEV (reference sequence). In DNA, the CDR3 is TGTGCCAGCAGCCCGAACAGGCTCACCCCCCTAGGCGAGCAGTACTTC. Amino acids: CASSPNRLTPLGEQYF.

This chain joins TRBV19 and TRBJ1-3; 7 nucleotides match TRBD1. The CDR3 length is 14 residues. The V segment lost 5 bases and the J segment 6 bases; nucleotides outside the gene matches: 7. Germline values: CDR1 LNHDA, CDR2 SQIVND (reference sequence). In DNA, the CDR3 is TGTGCCAGTAGTCAAACGGGACAGTCAAACACCATATATTTT. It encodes CASSQTGQSNTIYF.

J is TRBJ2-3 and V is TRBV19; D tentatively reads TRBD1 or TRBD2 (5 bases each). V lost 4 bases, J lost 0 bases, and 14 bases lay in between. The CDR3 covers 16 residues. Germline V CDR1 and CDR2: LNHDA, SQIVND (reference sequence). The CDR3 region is CASSTTPGPSTDTQYF. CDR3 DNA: TGTGCCAGTAGTACAACGCCGGGACCCAGCACAGATACGCAGTATTTT.

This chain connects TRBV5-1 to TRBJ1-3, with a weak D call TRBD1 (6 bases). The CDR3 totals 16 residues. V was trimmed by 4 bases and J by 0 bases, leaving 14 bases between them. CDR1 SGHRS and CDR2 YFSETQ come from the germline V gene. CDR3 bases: TGCGCCAGCAGCACAACAACAGGGTTCTCTGGAAACACCATATATTTT. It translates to CASSTTTGFSGNTIYF.

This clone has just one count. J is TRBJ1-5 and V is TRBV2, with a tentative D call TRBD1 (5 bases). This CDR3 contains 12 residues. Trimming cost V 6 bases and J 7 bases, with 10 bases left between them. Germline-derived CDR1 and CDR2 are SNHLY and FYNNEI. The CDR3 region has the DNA TGTGCCAGCAGGGGGGGTCAACAGCCCCAGCATTTT. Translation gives CASRGGQQPQHF.

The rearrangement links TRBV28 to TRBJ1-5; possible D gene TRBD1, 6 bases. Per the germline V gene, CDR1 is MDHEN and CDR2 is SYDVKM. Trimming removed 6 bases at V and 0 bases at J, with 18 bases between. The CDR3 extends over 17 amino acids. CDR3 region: CASRGAGIKYSNQPQHF. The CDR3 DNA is TGTGCCAGCAGGGGGGCAGGGATCAAATATAGCAATCAGCCCCAGCATTTT.

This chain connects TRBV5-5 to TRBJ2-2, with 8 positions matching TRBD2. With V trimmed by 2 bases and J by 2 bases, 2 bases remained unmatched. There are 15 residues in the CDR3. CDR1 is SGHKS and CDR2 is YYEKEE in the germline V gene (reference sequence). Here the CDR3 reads CASSFREGNTGELFF. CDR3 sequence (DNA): TGTGCCAGCAGCTTTCGGGAGGGAAACACCGGGGAGCTGTTTTTT.

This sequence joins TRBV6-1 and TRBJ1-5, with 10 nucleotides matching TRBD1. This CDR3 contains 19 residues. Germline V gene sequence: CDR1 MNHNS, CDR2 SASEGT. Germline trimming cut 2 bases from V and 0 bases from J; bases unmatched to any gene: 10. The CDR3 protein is CASSENRDRGRSSNQPQHF. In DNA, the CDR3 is TGTGCCAGCAGTGAAAACCGGGACAGGGGTAGATCTAGCAATCAGCCCCAGCATTTT.

The CDR3 DNA reads as TGTGCCAGTAGTGGACAGGGGGCCTCCTACGAGCAGTACTTC. Protein product: CASSGQGASYEQYF. The rearrangement links TRBV19 to TRBJ2-7, with 11 bases identical to TRBD1. This CDR3 is 14 amino acids long. V shed 5 bases, J shed 0 bases, and the junction held 0 bases outside the gene matches. CDR1 and CDR2 (germline): LNHDA, SQIVND (reference sequence).

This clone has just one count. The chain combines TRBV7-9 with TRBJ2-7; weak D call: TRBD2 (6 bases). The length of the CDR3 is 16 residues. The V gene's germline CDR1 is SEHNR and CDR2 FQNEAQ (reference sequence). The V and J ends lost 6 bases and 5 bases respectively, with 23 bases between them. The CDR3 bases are TGTGCCAGCAGAGACGGCACCGGGGGAGTTTTTCACGAGCAGTACTTC. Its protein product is CASRDGTGGVFHEQYF.

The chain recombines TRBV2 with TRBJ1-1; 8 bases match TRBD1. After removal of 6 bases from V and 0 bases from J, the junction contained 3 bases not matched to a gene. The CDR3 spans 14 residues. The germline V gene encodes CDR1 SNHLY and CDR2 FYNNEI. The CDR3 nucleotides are TGTGCCAGCAGCGGGGACAGGATGAACACTGAAGCTTTCTTT. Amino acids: CASSGDRMNTEAFF.

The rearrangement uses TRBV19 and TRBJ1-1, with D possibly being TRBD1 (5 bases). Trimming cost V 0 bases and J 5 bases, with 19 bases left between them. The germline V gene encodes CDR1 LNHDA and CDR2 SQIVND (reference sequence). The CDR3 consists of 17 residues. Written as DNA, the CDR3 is TGTGCCAGTAGTATAGATAGGTTCGGGACTGGGCAAACTGAAGCTTTCTTT. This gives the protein CASSIDRFGTGQTEAFF.

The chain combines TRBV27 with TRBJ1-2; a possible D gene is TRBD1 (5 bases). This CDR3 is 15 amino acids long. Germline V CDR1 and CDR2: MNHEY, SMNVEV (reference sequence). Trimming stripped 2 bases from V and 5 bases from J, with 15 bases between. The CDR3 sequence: CASSLRAGIRYGYTF. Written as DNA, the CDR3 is TGTGCCAGCAGTTTAAGGGCAGGGATACGTTATGGCTACACCTTC.

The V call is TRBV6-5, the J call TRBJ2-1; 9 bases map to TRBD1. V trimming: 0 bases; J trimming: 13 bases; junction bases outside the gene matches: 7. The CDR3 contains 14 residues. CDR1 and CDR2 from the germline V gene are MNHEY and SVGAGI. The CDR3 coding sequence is TGTGCCAGCAGTTACTCGGAGAGACAGGGGGTACAGTTCTTC. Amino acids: CASSYSERQGVQFF.

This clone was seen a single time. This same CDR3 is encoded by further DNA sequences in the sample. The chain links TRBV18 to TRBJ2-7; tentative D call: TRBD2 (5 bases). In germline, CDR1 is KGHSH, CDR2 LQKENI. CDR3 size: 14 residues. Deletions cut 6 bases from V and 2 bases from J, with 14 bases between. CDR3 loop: CASSPPGVPYEQYF. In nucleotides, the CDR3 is TGTGCCAGCTCCCCCCCCGGGGTACCCTACGAGCAGTACTTC.

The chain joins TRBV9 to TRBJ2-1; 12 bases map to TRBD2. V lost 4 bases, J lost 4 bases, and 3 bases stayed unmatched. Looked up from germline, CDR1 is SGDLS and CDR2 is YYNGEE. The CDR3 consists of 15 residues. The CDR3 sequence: CASSQGLAGYNEQFF. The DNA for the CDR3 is TGTGCCAGCAGCCAAGGACTAGCGGGATACAATGAGCAGTTCTTC.

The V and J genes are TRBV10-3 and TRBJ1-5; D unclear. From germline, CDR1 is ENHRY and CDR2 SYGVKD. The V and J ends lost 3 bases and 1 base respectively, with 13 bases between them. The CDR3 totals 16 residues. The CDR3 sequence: CAISDGSPTSNQPQHF. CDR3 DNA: TGTGCCATCAGTGATGGCAGCCCTACAAGCAATCAGCCCCAGCATTTT.

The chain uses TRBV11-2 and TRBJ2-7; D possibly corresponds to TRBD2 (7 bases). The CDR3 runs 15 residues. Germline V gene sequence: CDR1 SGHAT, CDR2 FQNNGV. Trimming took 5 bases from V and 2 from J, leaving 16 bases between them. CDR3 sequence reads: CASSQGGAETYEQYF. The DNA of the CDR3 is TGTGCCAGCAGCCAAGGGGGGGCGGAAACCTACGAGCAGTACTTC.

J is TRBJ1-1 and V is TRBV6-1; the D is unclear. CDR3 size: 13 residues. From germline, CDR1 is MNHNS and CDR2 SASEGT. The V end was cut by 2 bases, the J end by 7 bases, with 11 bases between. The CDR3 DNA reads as TGTGCCAGCAGTGAAAGGGAAAACCTTGAAGCTTTCTTT. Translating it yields CASSERENLEAFF.

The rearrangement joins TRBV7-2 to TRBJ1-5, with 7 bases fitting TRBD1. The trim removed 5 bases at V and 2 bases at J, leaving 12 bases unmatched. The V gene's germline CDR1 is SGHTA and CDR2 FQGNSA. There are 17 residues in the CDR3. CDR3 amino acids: CASSLSQQGLGNQPQHF. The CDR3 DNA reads TGTGCCAGCAGCCTCTCCCAACAGGGGTTGGGCAATCAGCCCCAGCATTTT.

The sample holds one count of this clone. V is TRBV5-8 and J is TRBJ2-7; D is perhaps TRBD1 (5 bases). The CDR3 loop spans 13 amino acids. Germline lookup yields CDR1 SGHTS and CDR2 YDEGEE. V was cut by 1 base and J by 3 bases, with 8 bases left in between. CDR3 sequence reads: CASSLQGFYEQYF. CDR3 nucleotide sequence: TGTGCCAGCAGCTTGCAGGGATTCTACGAGCAGTACTTC.

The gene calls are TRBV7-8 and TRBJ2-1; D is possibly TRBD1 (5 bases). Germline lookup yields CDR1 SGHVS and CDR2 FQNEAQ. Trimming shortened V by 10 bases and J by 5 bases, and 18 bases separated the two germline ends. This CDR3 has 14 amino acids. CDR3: CATQGALSHNEQFF. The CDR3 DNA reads TGTGCCACCCAAGGGGCTTTATCCCACAATGAGCAGTTCTTC.

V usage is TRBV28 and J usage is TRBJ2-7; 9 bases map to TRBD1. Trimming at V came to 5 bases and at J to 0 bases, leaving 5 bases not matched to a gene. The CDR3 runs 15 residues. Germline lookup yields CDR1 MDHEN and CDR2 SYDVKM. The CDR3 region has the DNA TGTGCCAGCAGTCGTTACAGGGGGCCCTCCTACGAGCAGTACTTC. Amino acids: CASSRYRGPSYEQYF.

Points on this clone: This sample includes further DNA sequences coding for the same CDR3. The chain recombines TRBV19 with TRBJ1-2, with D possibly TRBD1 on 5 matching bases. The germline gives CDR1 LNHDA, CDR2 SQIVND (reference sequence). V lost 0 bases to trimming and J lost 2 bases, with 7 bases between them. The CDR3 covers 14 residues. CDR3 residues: CASSIDRGNYGYTF. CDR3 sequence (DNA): TGTGCCAGTAGTATAGATCGGGGGAACTATGGCTACACCTTC.